This T cell receptor beta chain was retrieved from a study of blood T cell repertoires in COVID-19. About the research overall: The study drew acute and convalescent COVID-19 samples from the United States, Italy and Spain.

Libraries were prepared by immunoSEQ multiplex PCR; TCRdb keeps only in-frame clonotypes and omits some of them. The sample yields hundreds of thousands of clones, approximately 90% seen once. This CDR3 region has 14 residues. Per the germline V gene, CDR1 is MDHEN and CDR2 is SYDVKM. Between the trimmed V and J ends, which lost 8 bases and 0 bases, there was a span of 11 bases. Sequencing input: PBMCs or T cells enriched from blood (not recorded which). This sequence originates from a woman under 30 who had been exposed to COVID-19. This rearrangement joins TRBV28 to TRBJ1-3; the D gene is possibly TRBD1 (6 bases). In DNA form, the CDR3 reads TGTGCCAGCGGAACAGGGAACTCTGGAAACACCATATATTTT. Residues: CASGTGNSGNTIYF.